This record covers a single TCR beta chain. This entry is derived from a study of shared clonotypes between healthy human individuals. Evenly divided among several immunoSEQ plates was the genomic DNA of each subset. Produced via immunoSEQ multiplex PCR; TCRdb's table is partial and in-frame only. Of roughly 1.5 million clones in the sample, 95% to 99% were seen once. This CDR3 region has 16 residues. Germline-derived CDR1 and CDR2 are SGHRS and YFSETQ. Unmatched junction bases numbered 17, after V lost 9 bases and J lost 3 bases. V gene TRBV5-1 combines with J gene TRBJ2-7; 8 bases are a match to TRBD1. The source material was naive CD4+ T cells sorted from blood. Described subset: CD45RA+ positively selected. This clonotype was sampled from a man aged 30 to 39 in good health. CDR3 residues: CATTRRRDRSNYEQYF. CDR3 nucleotide sequence: TGCGCCACAACGAGACGCCGGGACAGGTCCAACTACGAGCAGTACTTC.